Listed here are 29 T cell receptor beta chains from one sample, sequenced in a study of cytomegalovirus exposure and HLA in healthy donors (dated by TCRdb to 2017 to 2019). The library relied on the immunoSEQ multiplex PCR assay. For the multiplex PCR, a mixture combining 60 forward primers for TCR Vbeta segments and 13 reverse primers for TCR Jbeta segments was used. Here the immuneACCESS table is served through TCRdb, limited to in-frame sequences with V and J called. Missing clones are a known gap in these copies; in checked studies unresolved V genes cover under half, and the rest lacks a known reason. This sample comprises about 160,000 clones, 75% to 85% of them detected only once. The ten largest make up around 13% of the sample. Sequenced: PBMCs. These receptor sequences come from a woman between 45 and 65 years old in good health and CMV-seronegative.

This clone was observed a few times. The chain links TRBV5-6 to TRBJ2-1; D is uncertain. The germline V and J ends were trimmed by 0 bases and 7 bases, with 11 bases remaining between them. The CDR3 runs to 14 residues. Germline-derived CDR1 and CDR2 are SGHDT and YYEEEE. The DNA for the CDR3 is TGTGCCAGCAGCTTGGTATCCGGTACTAATGAGCAGTTCTTC. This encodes CASSLVSGTNEQFF.

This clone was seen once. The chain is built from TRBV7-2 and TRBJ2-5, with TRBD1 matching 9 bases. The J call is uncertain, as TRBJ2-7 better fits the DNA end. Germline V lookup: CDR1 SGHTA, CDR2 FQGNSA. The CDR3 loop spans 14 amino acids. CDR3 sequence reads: CASTLDRGTYEQYF. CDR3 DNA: TGTGCCAGCACCTTGGACAGGGGAACCTACGAGCAGTACTTC.

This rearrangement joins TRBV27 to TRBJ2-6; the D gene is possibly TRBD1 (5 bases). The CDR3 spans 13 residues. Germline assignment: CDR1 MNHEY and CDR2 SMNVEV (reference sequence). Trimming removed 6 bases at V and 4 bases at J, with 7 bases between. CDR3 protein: CASRGLGANVLTF. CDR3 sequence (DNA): TGTGCCAGCAGGGGGCTGGGGGCCAACGTCCTGACTTTC.

CDR3 residues: CASSLRDRGRNTEAFF. The CDR3 bases are TGTGCCAGCAGTCTCCGGGACAGGGGACGGAACACTGAAGCTTTCTTT. The rearrangement uses TRBV5-6 and TRBJ1-1; 10 bases align to TRBD1. The ends lost 5 bases at V and 1 base at J; junction bases unmatched: 8. Per germline, CDR1 SGHDT and CDR2 YYEEEE. The CDR3 length is 16 residues.

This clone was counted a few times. CDR3 sequence: CASSFNRGLKETQYF. As DNA, the CDR3 is TGTGCCAGCAGTTTTAACAGGGGGCTGAAAGAGACCCAGTACTTC. The V call is TRBV28, the J call TRBJ2-5; 9 bases align to TRBD1. The CDR3 length is 15 residues. J lost 3 bases, V lost 3 bases, and 5 bases had no gene match. CDR1 MDHEN and CDR2 SYDVKM come from the germline V gene.

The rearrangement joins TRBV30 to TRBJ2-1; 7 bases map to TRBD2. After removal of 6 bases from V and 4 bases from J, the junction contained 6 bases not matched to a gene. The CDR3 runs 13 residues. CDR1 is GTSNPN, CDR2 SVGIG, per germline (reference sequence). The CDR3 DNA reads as TGTGCCTGCCTTGGGGGGGGGTACAATGAGCAGTTCTTC. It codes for CACLGGGYNEQFF.

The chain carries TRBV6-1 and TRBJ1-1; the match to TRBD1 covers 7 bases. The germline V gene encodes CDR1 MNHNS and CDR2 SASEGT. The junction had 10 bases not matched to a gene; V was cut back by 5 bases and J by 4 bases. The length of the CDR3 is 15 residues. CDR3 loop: CASSLQGNGVTEAFF. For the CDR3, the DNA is TGTGCCAGCAGTTTACAGGGGAACGGAGTCACTGAAGCTTTCTTT.

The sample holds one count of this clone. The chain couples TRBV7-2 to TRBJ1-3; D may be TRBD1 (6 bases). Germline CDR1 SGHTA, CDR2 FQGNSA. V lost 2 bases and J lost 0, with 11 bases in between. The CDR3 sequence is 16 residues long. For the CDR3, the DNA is TGTGCCAGCAGCTTATCGCGCAGGGGCTCTGGAAACACCATATATTTT. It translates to CASSLSRRGSGNTIYF.

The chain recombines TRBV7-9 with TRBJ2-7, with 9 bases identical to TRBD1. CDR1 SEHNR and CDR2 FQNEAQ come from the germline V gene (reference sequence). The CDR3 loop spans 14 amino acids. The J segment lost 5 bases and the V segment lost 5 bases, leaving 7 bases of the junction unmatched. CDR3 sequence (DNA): TGTGCCAGCAGCCGGGGACAGGGAGGGGACGAGCAGTACTTC. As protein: CASSRGQGGDEQYF.

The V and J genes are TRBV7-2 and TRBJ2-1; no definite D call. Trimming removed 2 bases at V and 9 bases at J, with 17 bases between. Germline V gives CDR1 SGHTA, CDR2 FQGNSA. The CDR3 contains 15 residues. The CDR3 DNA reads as TGTGCCAGCAGCTTATCCCATGACGGCAGAGGTGAGCAGTTCTTC. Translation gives CASSLSHDGRGEQFF.

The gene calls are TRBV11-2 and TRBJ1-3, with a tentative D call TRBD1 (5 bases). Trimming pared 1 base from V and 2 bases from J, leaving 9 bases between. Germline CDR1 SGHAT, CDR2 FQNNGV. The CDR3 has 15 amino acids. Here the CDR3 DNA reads TGTGCCAGCAGCTTAGGATCAGGGACTGGAAACACCATATATTTT. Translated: CASSLGSGTGNTIYF.

The CDR3 region is CAWSGTRAGVTQYF. CDR3 DNA sequence: TGTGCCTGGAGTGGGACAAGGGCAGGTGTGACCCAGTACTTC. J is TRBJ2-5 and V is TRBV30, with D maybe TRBD1 (5 bases). Germline lookup yields CDR1 GTSNPN and CDR2 SVGIG (reference sequence). V was trimmed by 1 base and J by 7 bases, leaving 16 bases between them. CDR3 length equals 14 residues.

CDR3 sequence: CASSLTGTGTSTDTQYF. The CDR3 coding sequence is TGTGCCAGCAGCTTAACCGGGACAGGAACGAGCACAGATACGCAGTATTTT. The J gene is TRBJ2-3, the V gene TRBV7-3; 8 nucleotides line up with TRBD1. Trimming removed 0 bases from V and 0 bases from J; junction bases left unmatched: 5. Germline loops: CDR1 SGHTA, CDR2 FQGTGA. The CDR3 sequence is 17 residues long.

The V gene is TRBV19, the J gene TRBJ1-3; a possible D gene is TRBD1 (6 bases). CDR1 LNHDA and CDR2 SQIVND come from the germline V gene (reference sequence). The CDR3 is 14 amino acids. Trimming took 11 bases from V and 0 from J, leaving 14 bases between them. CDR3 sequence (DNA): TGTGCCTCCATGGGGGCAACCTCTGGAAACACCATATATTTT. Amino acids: CASMGATSGNTIYF. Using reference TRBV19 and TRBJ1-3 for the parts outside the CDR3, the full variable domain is DGGITQSPKYLFRKEGQNVTLSCEQNLNHDAMYWYRQDPGQGLRLIYYSQIVNDFQKGDIAEGYSVSREKKESFPLTVTSAQKNPTAFYLCASMGATSGNTIYFGEGSWLTVV.

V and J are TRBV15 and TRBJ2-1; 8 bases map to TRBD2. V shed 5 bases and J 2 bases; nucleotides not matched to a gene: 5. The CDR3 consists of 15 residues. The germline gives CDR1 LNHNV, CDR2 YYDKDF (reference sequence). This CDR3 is CATSGAGATYNEQFF. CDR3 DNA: TGTGCCACCAGCGGAGCGGGAGCGACCTACAATGAGCAGTTCTTC. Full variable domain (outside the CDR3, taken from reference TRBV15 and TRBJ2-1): DAMVIQNPRYQVTQFGKPVTLSCSQTLNHNVMYWYQQKSSQAPKLLFHYYDKDFNNEADTPDNFQSRRPNTSFCFLDIRSPGLGDTAMYLCATSGAGATYNEQFFGPGTRLTVL.

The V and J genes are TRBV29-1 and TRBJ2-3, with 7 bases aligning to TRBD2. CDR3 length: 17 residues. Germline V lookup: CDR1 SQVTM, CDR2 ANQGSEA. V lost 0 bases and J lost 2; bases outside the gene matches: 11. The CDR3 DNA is TGCAGCGTTGAAGATCCGGCGGCTAGCGGTACCACAGATACGCAGTATTTT. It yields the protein CSVEDPAASGTTDTQYF.

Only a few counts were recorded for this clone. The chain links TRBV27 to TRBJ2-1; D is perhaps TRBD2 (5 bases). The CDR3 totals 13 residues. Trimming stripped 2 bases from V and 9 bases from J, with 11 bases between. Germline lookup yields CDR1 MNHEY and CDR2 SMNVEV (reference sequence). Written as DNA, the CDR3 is TGTGCCAGCAGTTTAACTAGTCTCAGTGAGCAGTTCTTC. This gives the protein CASSLTSLSEQFF.

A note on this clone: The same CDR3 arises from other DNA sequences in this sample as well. Here the CDR3 DNA reads TGTGCCAGCAGCCGGACAGCCTACGAGCAGTACTTC. Its protein product is CASSRTAYEQYF. The genes are TRBV7-9 and TRBJ2-7; a possible D gene is TRBD1 (6 bases). This CDR3 has 12 residues. Germline V gene lookup returns CDR1 SEHNR and CDR2 FQNEAQ (reference sequence). With 5 bases removed from V and 2 bases from J, the gap between germline ends came to 7 bases. The whole variable domain, filled in from reference TRBV7-9 and TRBJ2-7, reads DTGVSQNPRHKITKRGQNVTFRCDPISEHNRLYWYRQTLGQGPEFLTYFQNEAQLEKSRLLSDRFSAERPKGSFSTLEIQRTEQGDSAMYLCASSRTAYEQYFGPGTRLTVT.

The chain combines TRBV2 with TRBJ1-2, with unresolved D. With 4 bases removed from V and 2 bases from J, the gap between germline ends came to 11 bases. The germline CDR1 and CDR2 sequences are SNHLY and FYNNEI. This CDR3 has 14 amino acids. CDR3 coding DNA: TGTGCCAGCAGTGGTTCATCGGGGAACTATGGCTACACCTTC. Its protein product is CASSGSSGNYGYTF.

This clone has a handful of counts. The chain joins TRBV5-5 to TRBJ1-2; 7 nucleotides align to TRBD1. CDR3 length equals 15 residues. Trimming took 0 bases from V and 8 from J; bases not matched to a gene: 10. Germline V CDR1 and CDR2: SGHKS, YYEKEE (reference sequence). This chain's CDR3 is CASSLGFAQGRGYTF. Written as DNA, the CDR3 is TGTGCCAGCAGCTTGGGTTTTGCACAGGGGAGGGGCTACACCTTC.

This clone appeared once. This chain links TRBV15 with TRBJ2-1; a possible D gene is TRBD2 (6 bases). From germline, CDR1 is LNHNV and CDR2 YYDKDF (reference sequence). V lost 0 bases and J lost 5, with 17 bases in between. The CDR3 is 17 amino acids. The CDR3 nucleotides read TGTGCCACCAGCAGAGATTCCGGAGGGAGACTCGACAATGAGCAGTTCTTC. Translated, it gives CATSRDSGGRLDNEQFF.

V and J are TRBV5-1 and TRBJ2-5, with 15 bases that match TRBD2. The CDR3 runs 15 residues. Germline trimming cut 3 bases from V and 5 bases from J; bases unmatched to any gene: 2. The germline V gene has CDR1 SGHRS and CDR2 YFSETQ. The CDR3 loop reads CASSSGTSGRETQYF. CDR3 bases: TGCGCCAGCAGCTCCGGGACTAGCGGGAGGGAGACCCAGTACTTC.

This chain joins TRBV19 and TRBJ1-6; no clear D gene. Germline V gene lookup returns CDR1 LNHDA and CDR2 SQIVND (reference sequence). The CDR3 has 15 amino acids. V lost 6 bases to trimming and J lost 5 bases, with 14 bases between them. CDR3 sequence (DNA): TGTGCCAGTAGATCGGCGGAGACTGATAATTCACCCCTCCACTTT. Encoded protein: CASRSAETDNSPLHF.

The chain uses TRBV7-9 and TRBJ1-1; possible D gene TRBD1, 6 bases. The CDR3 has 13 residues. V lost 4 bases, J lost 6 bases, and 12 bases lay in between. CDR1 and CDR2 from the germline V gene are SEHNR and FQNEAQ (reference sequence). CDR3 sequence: CASSYGTKPEAFF. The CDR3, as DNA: TGTGCCAGCAGCTACGGGACAAAACCTGAAGCTTTCTTT.

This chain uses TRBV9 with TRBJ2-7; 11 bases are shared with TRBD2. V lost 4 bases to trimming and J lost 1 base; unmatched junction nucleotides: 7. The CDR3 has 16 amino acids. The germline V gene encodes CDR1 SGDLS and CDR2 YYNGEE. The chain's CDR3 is CASSRSGTSGSYEQYF. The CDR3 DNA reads TGTGCCAGCAGCCGATCTGGGACTAGCGGATCCTACGAGCAGTACTTC. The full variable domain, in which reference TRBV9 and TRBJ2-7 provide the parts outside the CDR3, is DSGVTQTPKHLITATGQRVTLRCSPRSGDLSVYWYQQSLDQGLQFLIQYYNGEERAKGNILERFSAQQFPDLHSELNLSSLELGDSALYFCASSRSGTSGSYEQYFGPGTRLTVT.

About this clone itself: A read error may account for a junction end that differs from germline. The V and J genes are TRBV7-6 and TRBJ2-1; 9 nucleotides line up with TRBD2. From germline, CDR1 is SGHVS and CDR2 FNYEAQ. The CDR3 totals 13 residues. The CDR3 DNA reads TGTGCCAGCAGCTTAGCAGCTAGCGGGGCCCTGATCTTC. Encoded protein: CASSLAASGALIF.

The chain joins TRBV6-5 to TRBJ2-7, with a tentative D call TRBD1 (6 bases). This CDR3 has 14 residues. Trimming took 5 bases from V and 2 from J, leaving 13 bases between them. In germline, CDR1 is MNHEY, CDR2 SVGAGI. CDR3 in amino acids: CASSLTGNPYEQYF. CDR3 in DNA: TGTGCCAGCAGTCTTACAGGGAACCCCTACGAGCAGTACTTC.

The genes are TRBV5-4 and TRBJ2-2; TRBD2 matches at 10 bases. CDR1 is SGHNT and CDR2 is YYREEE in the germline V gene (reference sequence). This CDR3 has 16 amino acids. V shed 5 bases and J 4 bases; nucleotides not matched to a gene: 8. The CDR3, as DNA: TGTGCCAGCAGTCCAGCGGGAGGGGTGGGCACCGGGGAGCTGTTTTTT. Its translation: CASSPAGGVGTGELFF.

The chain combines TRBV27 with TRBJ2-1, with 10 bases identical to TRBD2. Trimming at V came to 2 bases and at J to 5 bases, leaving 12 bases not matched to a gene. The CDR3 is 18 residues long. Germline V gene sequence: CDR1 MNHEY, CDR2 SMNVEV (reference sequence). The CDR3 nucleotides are TGTGCCAGCAGTTTAGCTTTGTCGCCTAGCGGGAGTAACAATGAGCAGTTCTTC. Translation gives CASSLALSPSGSNNEQFF.